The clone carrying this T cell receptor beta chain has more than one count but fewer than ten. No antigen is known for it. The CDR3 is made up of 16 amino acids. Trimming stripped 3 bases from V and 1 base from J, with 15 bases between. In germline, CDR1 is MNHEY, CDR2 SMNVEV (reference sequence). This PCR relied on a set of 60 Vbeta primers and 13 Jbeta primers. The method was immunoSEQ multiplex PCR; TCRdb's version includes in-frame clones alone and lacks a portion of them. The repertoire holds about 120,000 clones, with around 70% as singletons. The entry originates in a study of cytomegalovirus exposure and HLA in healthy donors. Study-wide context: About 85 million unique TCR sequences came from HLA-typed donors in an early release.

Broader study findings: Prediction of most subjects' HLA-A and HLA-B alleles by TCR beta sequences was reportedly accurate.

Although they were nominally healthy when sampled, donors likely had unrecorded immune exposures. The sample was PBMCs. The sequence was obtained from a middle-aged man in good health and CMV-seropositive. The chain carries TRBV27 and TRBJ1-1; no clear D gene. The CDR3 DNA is TGTGCCAGCAGTTTTTCCGCTGCGACTGGGAACACTGAAGCTTTCTTT. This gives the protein CASSFSAATGNTEAFF.